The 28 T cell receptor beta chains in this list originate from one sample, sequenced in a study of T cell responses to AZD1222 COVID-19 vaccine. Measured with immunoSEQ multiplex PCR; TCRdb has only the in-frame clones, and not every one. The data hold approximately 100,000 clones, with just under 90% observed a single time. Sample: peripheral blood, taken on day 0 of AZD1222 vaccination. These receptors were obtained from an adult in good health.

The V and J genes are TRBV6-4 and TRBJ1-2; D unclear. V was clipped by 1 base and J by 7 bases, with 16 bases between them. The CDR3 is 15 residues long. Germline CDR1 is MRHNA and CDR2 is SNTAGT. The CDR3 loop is CASSDLIGIRSGYTF. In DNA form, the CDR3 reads TGTGCCAGCAGTGACTTGATAGGGATCCGCTCTGGCTACACCTTC.

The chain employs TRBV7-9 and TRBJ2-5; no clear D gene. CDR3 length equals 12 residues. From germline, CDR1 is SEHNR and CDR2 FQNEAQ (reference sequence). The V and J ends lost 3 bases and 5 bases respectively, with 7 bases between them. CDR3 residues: CASSLRGETQYF. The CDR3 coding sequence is TGTGCCAGCAGCTTGCGTGGGGAGACCCAGTACTTC.

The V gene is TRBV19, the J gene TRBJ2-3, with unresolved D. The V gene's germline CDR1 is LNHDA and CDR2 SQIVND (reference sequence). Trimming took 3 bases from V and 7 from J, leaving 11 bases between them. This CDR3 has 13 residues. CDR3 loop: CASSISSTYTQYF. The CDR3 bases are TGTGCCAGTAGTATTTCCTCCACTTATACGCAGTATTTT.

CDR3 protein: CASQGQGTGELFF. CDR3 nucleotide sequence: TGTGCCAGCCAGGGACAGGGCACCGGGGAGCTGTTTTTT. This rearrangement joins TRBV18 to TRBJ2-2; TRBD1 matches at 9 bases. The germline V gene encodes CDR1 KGHSH and CDR2 LQKENI. This CDR3 is 13 amino acids long. Unmatched junction bases numbered 2, after V lost 8 bases and J lost 4 bases.

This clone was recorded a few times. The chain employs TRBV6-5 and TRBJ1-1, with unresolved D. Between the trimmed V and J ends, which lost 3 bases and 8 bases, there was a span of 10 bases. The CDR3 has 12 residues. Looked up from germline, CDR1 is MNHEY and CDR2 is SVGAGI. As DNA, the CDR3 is TGTGCCAGCAGTTATTCGGGAAAGGAAGCTTTCTTT. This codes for CASSYSGKEAFF.

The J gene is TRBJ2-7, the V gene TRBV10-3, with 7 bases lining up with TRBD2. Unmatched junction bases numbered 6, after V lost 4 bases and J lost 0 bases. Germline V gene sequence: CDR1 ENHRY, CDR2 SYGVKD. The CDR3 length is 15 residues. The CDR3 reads CAISGGGAFSYEQYF. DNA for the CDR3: TGTGCCATCAGTGGGGGAGGGGCCTTCTCCTACGAGCAGTACTTC.

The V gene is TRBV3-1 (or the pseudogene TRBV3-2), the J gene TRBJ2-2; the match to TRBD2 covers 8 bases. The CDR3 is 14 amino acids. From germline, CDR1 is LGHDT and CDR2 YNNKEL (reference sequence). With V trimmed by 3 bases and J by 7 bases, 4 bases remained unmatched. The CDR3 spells CASSHAGGGGELFF. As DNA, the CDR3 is TGTGCCAGCAGCCACGCGGGAGGTGGCGGGGAGCTGTTTTTT.

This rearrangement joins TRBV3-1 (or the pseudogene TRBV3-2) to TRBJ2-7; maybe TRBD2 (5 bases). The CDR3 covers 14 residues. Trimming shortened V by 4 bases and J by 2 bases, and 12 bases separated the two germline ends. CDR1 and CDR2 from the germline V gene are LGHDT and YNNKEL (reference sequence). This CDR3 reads CASSPSLRAYEQYF. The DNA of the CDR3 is TGTGCCAGCAGCCCCTCCCTGAGGGCCTACGAGCAGTACTTC.

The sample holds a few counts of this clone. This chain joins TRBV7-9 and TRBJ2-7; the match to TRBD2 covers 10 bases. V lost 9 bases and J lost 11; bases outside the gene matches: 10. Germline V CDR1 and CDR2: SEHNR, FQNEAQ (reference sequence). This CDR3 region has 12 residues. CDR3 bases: TGTGCCAGTAAAGGGCTAGCGGGAGAAGAGTACTTC. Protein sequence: CASKGLAGEEYF.

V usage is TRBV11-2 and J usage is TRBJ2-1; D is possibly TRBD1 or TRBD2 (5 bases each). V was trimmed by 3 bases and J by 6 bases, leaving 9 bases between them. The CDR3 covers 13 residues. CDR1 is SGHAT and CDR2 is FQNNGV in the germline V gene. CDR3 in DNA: TGTGCCAGCAGCTTGGGACGGCTCAATGAGCAGTTCTTC. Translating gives CASSLGRLNEQFF.

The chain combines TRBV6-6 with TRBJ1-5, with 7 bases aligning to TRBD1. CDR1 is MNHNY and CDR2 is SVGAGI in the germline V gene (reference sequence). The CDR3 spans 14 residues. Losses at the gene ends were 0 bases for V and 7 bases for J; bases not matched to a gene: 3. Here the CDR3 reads CASSYSTGPQPQHF. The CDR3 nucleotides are TGTGCCAGCAGTTACTCGACAGGGCCGCAGCCCCAGCATTTT.

The CDR3 sequence is CASSPRLAGAGDTQYF. The CDR3, as DNA: TGTGCCAGCAGCCCCCGGCTAGCGGGAGCGGGAGATACGCAGTATTTT. This chain uses TRBV7-3 with TRBJ2-3; TRBD2 matches 10 bases. CDR1 is SGHTA and CDR2 is FQGTGA in the germline V gene. The J segment lost 5 bases and the V segment lost 5 bases, leaving 10 bases of the junction unmatched. The CDR3 loop spans 16 amino acids.

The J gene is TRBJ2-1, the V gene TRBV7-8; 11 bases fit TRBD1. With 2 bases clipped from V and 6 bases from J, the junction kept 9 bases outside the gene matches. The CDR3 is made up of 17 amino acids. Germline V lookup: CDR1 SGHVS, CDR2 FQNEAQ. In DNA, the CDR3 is TGTGCCAGCAGCTTAACAGACGGACAGGGGGCTATCAATGAGCAGTTCTTC. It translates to CASSLTDGQGAINEQFF.

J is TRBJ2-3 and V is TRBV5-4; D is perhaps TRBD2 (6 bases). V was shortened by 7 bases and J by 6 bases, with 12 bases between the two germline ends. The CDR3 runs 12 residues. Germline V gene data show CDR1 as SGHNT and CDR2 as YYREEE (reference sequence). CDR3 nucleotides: TGTGCCAGCGGGGGGAGAGGGGATACGCAGTATTTT. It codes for CASGGRGDTQYF. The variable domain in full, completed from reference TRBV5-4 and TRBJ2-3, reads ETGVTQSPTHLIKTRGQQVTLRCSSQSGHNTVSWYQQALGQGPQFIFQYYREEENGRGNFPPRFSGLQFPNYSSELNVNALELDDSALYLCASGGRGDTQYFGPGTRLTVL.

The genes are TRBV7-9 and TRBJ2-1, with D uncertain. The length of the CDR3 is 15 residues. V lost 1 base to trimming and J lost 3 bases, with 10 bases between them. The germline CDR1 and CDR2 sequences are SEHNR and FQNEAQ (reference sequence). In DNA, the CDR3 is TGTGCCAGCAGCTTAGAATGGGATTACTACAATGAGCAGTTCTTC. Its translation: CASSLEWDYYNEQFF. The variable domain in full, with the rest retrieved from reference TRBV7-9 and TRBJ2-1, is DTGVSQNPRHKITKRGQNVTFRCDPISEHNRLYWYRQTLGQGPEFLTYFQNEAQLEKSRLLSDRFSAERPKGSFSTLEIQRTEQGDSAMYLCASSLEWDYYNEQFFGPGTRLTVL.

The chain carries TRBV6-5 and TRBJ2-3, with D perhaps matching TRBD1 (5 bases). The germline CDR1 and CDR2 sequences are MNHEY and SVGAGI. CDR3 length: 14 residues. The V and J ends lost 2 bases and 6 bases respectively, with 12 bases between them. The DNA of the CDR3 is TGTGCCAGCAGTTACACAGGAGTCCGTGATACGCAGTATTTT. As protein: CASSYTGVRDTQYF.

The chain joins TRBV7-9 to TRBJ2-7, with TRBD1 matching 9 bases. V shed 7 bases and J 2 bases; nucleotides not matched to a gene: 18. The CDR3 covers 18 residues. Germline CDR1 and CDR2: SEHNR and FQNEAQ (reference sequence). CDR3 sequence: CASTIYRGLGLATYEQYF. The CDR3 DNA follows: TGTGCCAGCACCATTTACAGGGGGCTAGGGCTAGCGACCTACGAGCAGTACTTC.

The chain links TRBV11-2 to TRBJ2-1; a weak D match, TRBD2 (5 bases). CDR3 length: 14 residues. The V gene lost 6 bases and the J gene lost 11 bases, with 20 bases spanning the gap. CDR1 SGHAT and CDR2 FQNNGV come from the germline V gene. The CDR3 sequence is CASSPPGQWEKQFF. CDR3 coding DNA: TGTGCCAGCAGTCCCCCCGGCCAGTGGGAGAAGCAGTTCTTC. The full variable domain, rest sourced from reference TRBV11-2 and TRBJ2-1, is EAGVAQSPRYKIIEKRQSVAFWCNPISGHATLYWYQQILGQGPKLLIQFQNNGVVDDSQLPKDRFSAERLKGVDSTLKIQPAKLEDSAVYLCASSPPGQWEKQFFGPGTRLTVL.

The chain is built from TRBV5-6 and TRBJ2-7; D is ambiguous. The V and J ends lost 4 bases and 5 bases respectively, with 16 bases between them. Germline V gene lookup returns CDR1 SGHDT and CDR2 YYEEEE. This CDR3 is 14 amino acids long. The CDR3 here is CASSPWVLRDEQYF. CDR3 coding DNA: TGTGCCAGCAGCCCCTGGGTCCTCCGGGACGAGCAGTACTTC.

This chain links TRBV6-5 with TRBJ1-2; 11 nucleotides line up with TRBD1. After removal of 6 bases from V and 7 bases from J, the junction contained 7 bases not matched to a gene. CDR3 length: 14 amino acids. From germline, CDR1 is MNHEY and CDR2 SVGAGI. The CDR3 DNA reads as TGTGCCAGCAGAATATCAGGACAGGGGGCTGGCTACACCTTC. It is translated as CASRISGQGAGYTF.

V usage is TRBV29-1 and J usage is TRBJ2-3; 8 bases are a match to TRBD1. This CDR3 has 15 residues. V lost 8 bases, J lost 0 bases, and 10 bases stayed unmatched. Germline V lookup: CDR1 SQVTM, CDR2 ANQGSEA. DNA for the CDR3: TGCAGCACCCGGGATCAGGGGGCGAGCACAGATACGCAGTATTTT. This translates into CSTRDQGASTDTQYF.

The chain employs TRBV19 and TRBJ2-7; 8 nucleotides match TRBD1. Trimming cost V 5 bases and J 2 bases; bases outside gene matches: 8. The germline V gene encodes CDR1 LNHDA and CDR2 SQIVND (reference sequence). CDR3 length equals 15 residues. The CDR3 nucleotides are TGTGCCAGTAGTCCCCCGGGACAGGAACCCTACGAGCAGTACTTC. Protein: CASSPPGQEPYEQYF.

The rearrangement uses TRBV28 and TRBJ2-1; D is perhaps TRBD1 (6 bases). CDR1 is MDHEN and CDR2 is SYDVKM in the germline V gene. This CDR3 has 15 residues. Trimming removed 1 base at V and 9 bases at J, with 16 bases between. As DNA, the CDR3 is TGTGCCAGCAGTTTATCACAGGGAAGGATGGGTGAGCAGTTCTTC. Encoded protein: CASSLSQGRMGEQFF.

CDR3 region: CASTLDRGHSGYTF. Written as DNA, the CDR3 is TGTGCCAGCACCCTTGATAGGGGGCACTCTGGCTACACCTTC. The gene calls are TRBV6-6 and TRBJ1-2; 7 bases are shared with TRBD1. The CDR3 sequence is 14 residues long. CDR1 and CDR2 from the germline V gene are MNHNY and SVGAGI (reference sequence). J gave up 7 bases and V 7 bases, and 12 bases lay outside the gene matches.

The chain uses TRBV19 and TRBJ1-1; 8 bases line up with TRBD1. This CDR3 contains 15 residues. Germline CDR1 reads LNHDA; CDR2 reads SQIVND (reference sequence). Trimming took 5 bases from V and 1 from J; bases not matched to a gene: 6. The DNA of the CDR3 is TGTGCCAGTAGTGTAGCAGGGGGCCGGAACACTGAAGCTTTCTTT. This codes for CASSVAGGRNTEAFF.

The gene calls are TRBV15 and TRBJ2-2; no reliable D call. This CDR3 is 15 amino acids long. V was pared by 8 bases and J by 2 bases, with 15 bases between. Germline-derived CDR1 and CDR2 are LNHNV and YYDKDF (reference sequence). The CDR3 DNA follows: TGTGCCACCTACTTATCGGGCTCCAACACCGGGGAGCTGTTTTTT. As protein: CATYLSGSNTGELFF.

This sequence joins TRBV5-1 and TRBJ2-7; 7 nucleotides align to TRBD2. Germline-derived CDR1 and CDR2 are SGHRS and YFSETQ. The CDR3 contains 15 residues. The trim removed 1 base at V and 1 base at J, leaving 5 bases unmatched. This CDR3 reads CASSLRASGSYEQYF. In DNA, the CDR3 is TGCGCCAGCAGCTTGAGGGCTAGCGGATCCTACGAGCAGTACTTC.

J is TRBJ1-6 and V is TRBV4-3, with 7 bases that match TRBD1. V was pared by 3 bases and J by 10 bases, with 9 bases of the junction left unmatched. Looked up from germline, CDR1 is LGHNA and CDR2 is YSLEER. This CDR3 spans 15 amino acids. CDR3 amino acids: CASSQVTGLGSPLHF. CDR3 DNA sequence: TGCGCCAGCAGCCAGGTGACAGGGTTAGGATCACCCCTCCACTTT.